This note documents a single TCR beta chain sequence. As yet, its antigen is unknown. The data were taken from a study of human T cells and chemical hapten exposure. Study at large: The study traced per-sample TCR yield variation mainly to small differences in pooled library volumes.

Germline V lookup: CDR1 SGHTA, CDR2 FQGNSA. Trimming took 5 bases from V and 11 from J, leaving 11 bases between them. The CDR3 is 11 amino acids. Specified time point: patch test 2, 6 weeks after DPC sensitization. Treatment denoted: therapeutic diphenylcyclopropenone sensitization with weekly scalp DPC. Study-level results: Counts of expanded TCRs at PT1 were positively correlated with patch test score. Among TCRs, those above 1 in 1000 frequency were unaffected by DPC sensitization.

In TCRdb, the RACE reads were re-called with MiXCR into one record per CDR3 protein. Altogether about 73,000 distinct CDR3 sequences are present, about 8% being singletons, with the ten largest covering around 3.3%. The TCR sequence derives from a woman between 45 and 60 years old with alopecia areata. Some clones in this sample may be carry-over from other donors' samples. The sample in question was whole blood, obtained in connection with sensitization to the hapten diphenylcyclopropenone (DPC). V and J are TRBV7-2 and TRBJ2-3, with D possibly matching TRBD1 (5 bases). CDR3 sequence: CASSQRRVQYF. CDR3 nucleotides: TGTGCCAGCAGCCAACGCAGGGTGCAGTATTTT.